Included here is one TCR beta chain sequence, with context. V was pared by 10 bases and J by 1 base, with 7 bases between. The CDR3 consists of 11 residues. From germline, CDR1 is ENHRY and CDR2 SYGVKD. Authors' processing steps: Amplification of reference gene primers was used by the study to estimate nucleated cell counts. Sequencing used immunoSEQ multiplex PCR; TCRdb keeps in-frame clones, though not all of them. V, J and clone size are those of that table, while D and trimming were read from the DNA. The sample has about 380,000 clones; around 92% are singletons. This record belongs to a study of blood T cell repertoires in COVID-19. Overall study context: Samples taken during acute and convalescent COVID-19 were collected in the United States, Italy and Spain. In each case, the material was cDNA or gDNA derived from T cells, B-cell-depleted T cells, or PBMCs.

The chain employs TRBV10-3 and TRBJ1-1; unclear D gene. The sequence was obtained from a man aged 35-49 years with acute or convalescent COVID-19. Sequencing was carried out using peripheral blood. CDR3 loop: CATAANTEAFF. CDR3 sequence (DNA): TGTGCCACCGCGGCGAACACTGAAGCTTTCTTT.